This T cell receptor (beta chain) was captured in a study of blood T cell repertoires in COVID-19. Enrolment of Seattle patients took place during active infection, and they were followed longitudinally. With 0 bases clipped from V and 5 bases from J, the junction kept 6 bases outside the gene matches. The CDR3 contains 15 residues. Germline values: CDR1 SNHLY, CDR2 FYNNEI. Source study methods: Estimates of nucleated cell counts were drawn from the amplification of reference gene primers. Repertoires were generated with immunoSEQ multiplex PCR, while TCRdb's copy carries only in-frame clones and drops some. V, J and clone size are taken as reported in that table, and D and trimming were inferred from the DNA itself. The top ten hold over 5% of the sample, which has roughly 280,000 clones, around 87% seen once.

The source material was peripheral blood. The chain couples TRBV2 to TRBJ2-7; 8 bases align to TRBD2. The sequence derives from a woman aged 55-69 years with COVID-19, enrolled during active disease. CDR3 region: CASSEANGRANEQYF. The CDR3 DNA is TGTGCCAGCAGTGAAGCTAACGGGAGGGCCAACGAGCAGTACTTC.